The rows below give T cell receptor beta chains drawn from one sample of a study of T cell repertoires in cytomegalovirus infection. A single record per CDR3 protein comes from TCRdb applying MiXCR to the reads. This sample carries roughly 200,000 distinct CDR3 sequences, 8.5% to 10% of them seen once, and the ten largest clones take about 4.6%. Source material: PBMCs. These receptors all come from a human donor in good health (CMV status not recorded). Some clones in this sample may be carry-over from other donors' samples. CDR3s include the opening cysteine and the closing phenylalanine or tryptophan. Fields, in order: D gene, clone size, J gene, CDR3 length, V gene, CDR3 protein, CDR3 DNA. A D gene is named only where the DNA matches it firmly. Size is stated for part of the rows, as once, few or many counts, or as a class when the clone is expanded.

TRBD2,NA,TRBJ2-5,15,TRBV24-1,CATSNNLAGRETQYF,TGTGCCACCAGTAACAACCTAGCGGGACGGGAGACCCAGTACTTC
NA,many,TRBJ2-3,13,TRBV28,CASRGPVTDTQYF,TGTGCCAGCAGGGGACCAGTCACAGATACGCAGTATTTT
TRBD2,many,TRBJ2-2,15,TRBV7-2,CASSLRERGTGELFF,TGTGCCAGCTCGCTGCGGGAGAGGGGCACCGGGGAGCTGTTTTTT
NA,many,TRBJ2-3,13,TRBV7-6,CASSRDSTDTQYF,TGTGCCAGCAGCAGGGACTCCACAGATACGCAGTATTTT
TRBD1,NA,TRBJ1-1,15,TRBV15,CATSRAGTGATEAFF,TGTGCCACCAGCAGAGCCGGGACAGGGGCCACTGAAGCTTTCTTT
TRBD2,many,TRBJ2-1,16,TRBV7-8,CASSLVRLAGGNEQFF,TGTGCCAGCAGCTTAGTTCGGCTAGCGGGAGGCAATGAGCAGTTCTTC
NA,NA,TRBJ2-3,15,TRBV7-9,CASMLGTGSTDTQYF,TGTGCCAGCATGCTTGGAACGGGGAGCACAGATACGCAGTATTTT
TRBD2,many,TRBJ2-7,15,TRBV7-2,CASSSGLAGGVKQYF,TGTGCCAGCAGCTCTGGACTAGCGGGAGGAGTCAAGCAGTACTTC
NA,many,TRBJ1-4,15,TRBV7-9,CASSPSGGANEKLFF,TGTGCCAGCAGCCCTTCCGGAGGCGCTAATGAAAAACTGTTTTTT
NA,many,TRBJ2-7,16,TRBV7-2,CASSPRSGRRSYEQYF,TGTGCCAGCAGCCCGCGGTCGGGGAGAAGATCCTACGAGCAGTACTTC
TRBD1,many,TRBJ1-3,16,TRBV7-2,CASSEWTGRIGNTIYF,TGTGCCAGCAGCGAATGGACAGGGAGGATTGGAAACACCATATATTTT
NA,many,TRBJ2-3,16,TRBV7-2,CASSLVRRSSTDTQYF,TGTGCCAGCAGCTTAGTACGGAGGTCTAGCACAGATACGCAGTATTTT
NA,NA,TRBJ2-5,13,TRBV10-3,CAISEGSAETQYF,TGTGCCATCAGTGAGGGTAGCGCGGAGACCCAGTACTTC
NA,many,TRBJ1-1,14,TRBV28,CVAERTAPGPEAFF,TGTGTGGCCGAAAGGACGGCCCCGGGTCCTGAAGCTTTCTTT
NA,NA,TRBJ2-3,13,TRBV20-1,CSATGPRADTQYF,TGCAGTGCTACGGGACCCCGGGCAGATACGCAGTATTTT
TRBD1,many,TRBJ1-2,17,TRBV7-2,CASSTPGQAGLAYGYTF,TGTGCCAGCAGCACACCGGGACAGGCGGGGCTGGCCTATGGCTACACCTTC
NA,few,TRBJ1-2,12,TRBV7-6,CASSFSERGYTF,TGTGCCAGCAGCTTTTCGGAGAGGGGCTACACCTTC